A selection of T cell receptor beta chains follows, all from one sample in a study of blood T cell repertoires in COVID-19. Some clones are missing from TCRdb's copy, which holds only in-frame ones; the method was immunoSEQ multiplex PCR. The sample gives over 100,000 clones, approximately 91% of which show up once; less than 4.5% is in the top ten. The sequenced sample was peripheral blood. These receptors originate from a man aged 18 to 29 with acute or convalescent COVID-19. The CDR3 runs from the conserved cysteine through the conserved F or W. Each record gives: D gene, V gene, J gene, CDR3 DNA, CDR3 protein. The D gene is left open where the match is weak.

d_call: -; v_call: TRBV1; j_call: TRBJ2-1; cdr3_nt: TGCACCAGCAGCCAAGAGGGACTAGCGGGACCAAGCTCCTACAATGAGCAGTTCTTC; cdr3_aa: CTSSQEGLAGPSSYNEQFF
d_call: -; v_call: TRBV5-1; j_call: TRBJ2-7; cdr3_nt: TGCGCCAGCACCCGAGACAGTAACTACGAGCAGTACTTC; cdr3_aa: CASTRDSNYEQYF
d_call: -; v_call: TRBV2; j_call: TRBJ2-7; cdr3_nt: TGTGCCAGCAGTGAAGCTTGGACAGCCTCCTACGAGCAGTACTTC; cdr3_aa: CASSEAWTASYEQYF
d_call: -; v_call: TRBV5-1; j_call: TRBJ2-6; cdr3_nt: TGCGCCAGCAGCTTGAAAGGTGTGGAGTCTGGGGCCAACGTCCTGACTTTC; cdr3_aa: CASSLKGVESGANVLTF
d_call: TRBD1; v_call: TRBV18; j_call: TRBJ1-1; cdr3_nt: TGTGCCAGCTCACCACCCTCCGGAGGACAGGGGGATCCGCTGATCTTT; cdr3_aa: CASSPPSGGQGDPLIF
d_call: TRBD2; v_call: TRBV7-8; j_call: TRBJ2-4; cdr3_nt: TGTGCCAGCAGCCCATCAATTAAGCGGGAACCTATAGCCAAAAACATTCAGTACTTC; cdr3_aa: CASSPSIKREPIAKNIQYF
d_call: -; v_call: TRBV7-9; j_call: TRBJ1-2; cdr3_nt: TGTGCCAGCAGCCCCCTAAATAATGGCTACACCTTC; cdr3_aa: CASSPLNNGYTF
d_call: -; v_call: TRBV30; j_call: TRBJ1-2; cdr3_nt: TGTGCCTGGGCTTTGGGAGATAACTATGGCTACACCTTC; cdr3_aa: CAWALGDNYGYTF
d_call: -; v_call: TRBV28; j_call: TRBJ1-1; cdr3_nt: TGTGCCAGCACGCATCCCTCAGGGCGCACTGAAGCTTTCTTT; cdr3_aa: CASTHPSGRTEAFF
d_call: TRBD1; v_call: TRBV5-1; j_call: TRBJ1-4; cdr3_nt: TGCGCCAGCAGCTTGGGGACAGGGGATGAAAAACTGTTTTTT; cdr3_aa: CASSLGTGDEKLFF
d_call: TRBD1; v_call: TRBV9; j_call: TRBJ2-1; cdr3_nt: TGTGCCAGCAGCTTTACAGGGGGTACTAATGAGCAGTTCTTC; cdr3_aa: CASSFTGGTNEQFF
d_call: TRBD1; v_call: TRBV19; j_call: TRBJ1-6; cdr3_nt: TGTGCCAGTACCTTGACAGGGCGGAATTCACCCCTCCACTTT; cdr3_aa: CASTLTGRNSPLHF